These 30 T cell receptor beta chains came from one sample sequenced in a study of T cells in Graves' hyperthyroidism and ophthalmopathy. What was amplified from RNA transcripts were TCR beta CDR3 regions. A set of HTBI primers served as the primers for a first-round RT-PCR of the TCR CDR3. TCRdb redid the calling of the multiplex PCR reads with MiXCR, one entry per CDR3 protein. The sample holds about 290,000 distinct CDR3 sequences; around 15% are singletons and the top ten take approximately 7.9%. Source material: blood. The receptors stem from a woman aged 40-49 years with Graves' hyperthyroidism.

This sequence joins TRBV5-4 and TRBJ2-3; 7 bases are shared with TRBD2. This CDR3 spans 15 amino acids. CDR1 is SGHNT and CDR2 is YYREEE in the germline V gene (reference sequence). The trim removed 0 bases at V and 6 bases at J, leaving 7 bases unmatched. This CDR3 reads CASSLGASGRDTQYF. The CDR3, as DNA: TGTGCCAGCAGCTTGGGGGCTAGCGGAAGGGATACGCAGTATTTT. The entire variable domain, with the rest obtained from reference TRBV5-4 and TRBJ2-3, is as follows: ETGVTQSPTHLIKTRGQQVTLRCSSQSGHNTVSWYQQALGQGPQFIFQYYREEENGRGNFPPRFSGLQFPNYSSELNVNALELDDSALYLCASSLGASGRDTQYFGPGTRLTVL.

This clonotype came up many times. This rearrangement joins TRBV18 to TRBJ2-7; the D gene is possibly TRBD2 (6 bases). V lost 6 bases, J lost 2 bases, and 17 bases lay in between. The germline CDR1 and CDR2 sequences are KGHSH and LQKENI. This CDR3 is 15 amino acids long. CDR3 loop: CASSHRVAGTYEQYF. As DNA, the CDR3 is TGTGCCAGCTCTCACCGGGTGGCGGGAACCTACGAGCAGTACTTC.

This clonotype was observed a few times. The chain carries TRBV13 and TRBJ2-2, with 12 bases lining up with TRBD2. The CDR3 contains 19 residues. The germline V gene encodes CDR1 PRHDT and CDR2 FYEKMQ (reference sequence). Trimming at V came to 5 bases and at J to 5 bases, leaving 15 bases not matched to a gene. The CDR3 sequence: CASSQRLAGVRPGTGELFF. The CDR3 DNA reads as TGTGCCAGCAGCCAGAGACTAGCGGGAGTAAGGCCGGGGACCGGGGAGCTGTTTTTT.

The table lists this clonotype with many counts. The V and J genes are TRBV7-9 and TRBJ2-7; D might be TRBD1 (5 bases). Germline V gene lookup returns CDR1 SEHNR and CDR2 FQNEAQ (reference sequence). The CDR3 spans 12 residues. With 4 bases removed from V and 5 bases from J, the gap between germline ends came to 9 bases. CDR3: CASSSGINEQYF. The CDR3 region has the DNA TGTGCCAGCAGCTCAGGGATAAACGAGCAGTACTTC.

At least ten counts were recorded for this clonotype. The V call is TRBV20-1, the J call TRBJ2-5, with TRBD2 matching over 14 bases. From germline, CDR1 is DFQATT and CDR2 SNEGSKA (reference sequence). The CDR3 totals 17 residues. V was clipped by 0 bases and J by 4 bases; unmatched bases: 7. The CDR3 nucleotides read TGCAGTGCTAGAGACAGAAGACTAGCGGGAGGGCGAGAGACCCAGTACTTC. This encodes CSARDRRLAGGRETQYF.

This clonotype was counted ten times or more. The chain has TRBV2 and TRBJ1-2; TRBD1 matches at 7 bases. The germline gives CDR1 SNHLY, CDR2 FYNNEI. V lost 6 bases to trimming and J lost 5 bases; unmatched junction nucleotides: 6. The CDR3 runs to 13 residues. The CDR3 region is CASRGTERYGYTF. The CDR3 region has the DNA TGTGCCAGCAGAGGGACAGAGAGATATGGCTACACCTTC. Variable domain in full (rest from reference TRBV2 and TRBJ1-2): EPEVTQTPSHQVTQMGQEVILRCVPISNHLYFYWYRQILGQKVEFLVSFYNNEISEKSEIFDDQFSVERPDGSNFTLKIRSTKLEDSAMYFCASRGTERYGYTFGSGTRLTVV.

This clonotype was seen many times. The chain carries TRBV12-3 or TRBV12-4 and TRBJ2-5; no reliable D call. V shed 7 bases and J shed 4 bases, with 10 bases lying between them. The CDR3 consists of 12 residues. The CDR3 nucleotides read TGTGCCAGCATAGACACGGGAGAGACCCAGTACTTC. Translating gives CASIDTGETQYF.

This clonotype occurred a few times. This sequence may be a read error, since a much larger clone differs from it by one base. This sequence joins TRBV5-5 and TRBJ1-4; D remains unclear. CDR1 and CDR2 (germline): SGHKS, YYEKEE (reference sequence). There are 16 residues in the CDR3. Trimming pared 2 bases from V and 3 bases from J, leaving 14 bases between. The CDR3 DNA is TGTGCCAGCAGCTTAAATCGGATCGTAGCTAATGAAAAACTGTTTTTT. It specifies CASSLNRIVANEKLFF.

The V call is TRBV28, the J call TRBJ2-2; the match to TRBD1 covers 8 bases. The J segment lost 1 base and the V segment lost 6 bases, leaving 1 base of the junction unmatched. The CDR3 spans 14 residues. Germline V gene sequence: CDR1 MDHEN, CDR2 SYDVKM. CDR3 residues: CASRDRGNTGELFF. The CDR3 DNA follows: TGTGCCAGCAGAGACAGGGGGAACACCGGGGAGCTGTTTTTT. Drawing the rest from reference TRBV28 and TRBJ2-2, the complete variable domain is DVKVTQSSRYLVKRTGEKVFLECVQDMDHENMFWYRQDPGLGLRLIYFSYDVKMKEKGDIPEGYSVSREKKERFSLILESASTNQTSMYLCASRDRGNTGELFFGEGSRLTVL.

This clonotype was recorded many times. J is TRBJ2-5 and V is TRBV29-1; tentative D call: TRBD2 (5 bases). Trimming shortened V by 0 bases and J by 2 bases, and 7 bases separated the two germline ends. There are 13 residues in the CDR3. Looked up from germline, CDR1 is SQVTM and CDR2 is ANQGSEA. The CDR3 loop is CSVEDPGQETQYF. CDR3 in DNA: TGCAGCGTTGAAGATCCGGGGCAAGAGACCCAGTACTTC.

This clonotype was seen repeatedly, ten times or more. J is TRBJ2-1 and V is TRBV29-1; 7 bases are a match to TRBD2. The CDR3 spans 14 residues. CDR1 is SQVTM and CDR2 is ANQGSEA in the germline V gene. V shed 1 base, J shed 2 bases, and the junction held 2 bases outside the gene matches. The chain's CDR3 is CSVEGGGTYNEQFF. The CDR3 DNA reads TGCAGCGTTGAAGGGGGGGGAACCTACAATGAGCAGTTCTTC.

Ten or more counts support this clonotype. The rearrangement links TRBV6-2 or TRBV6-3 to TRBJ2-1, with D unclear. Germline V CDR1 and CDR2: MNHEY, SVGEGT. Trimming removed 2 bases from V and 5 bases from J, with 7 bases in between. The CDR3 spans 13 residues. CDR3 nucleotide sequence: TGTGCCAGCAGTTACCTTAGAGACAATGAGCAGTTCTTC. Residues: CASSYLRDNEQFF.

This chain joins TRBV30 and TRBJ2-4; D is undetermined. V gave up 0 bases and J gave up 1 base, with 1 base separating them. The CDR3 loop spans 12 amino acids. The germline gives CDR1 GTSNPN, CDR2 SVGIG (reference sequence). This chain's CDR3 is CAWSVAKNIQYF. CDR3 nucleotide sequence: TGTGCCTGGAGTGTGGCCAAAAACATTCAGTACTTC. Filled out from reference TRBV30 and TRBJ2-4, the complete variable domain reads SQTIHQWPATLVQPVGSPLSLECTVEGTSNPNLYWYRQAAGRGLQLLFYSVGIGQISSEVPQNLSASRPQDRQFILSSKKLLLSDSGFYLCAWSVAKNIQYFGAGTRLSVL.

This clonotype came up many times. This chain uses TRBV24-1 with TRBJ2-2; D could derive from TRBD1 or TRBD2 (5 bases each). V was shortened by 1 base and J by 6 bases, with 14 bases between the two germline ends. The CDR3 is made up of 16 amino acids. Germline CDR1 KGHDR, CDR2 SFDVKD. CDR3 DNA: TGTGCCACCAGTGATTTTCAAGGGGCGGGCGCCGGGGAGCTGTTTTTT. Its translation: CATSDFQGAGAGELFF.

The chain joins TRBV27 to TRBJ1-5; D remains ambiguous. V dropped 11 bases and J dropped 3 bases, with 14 bases sitting between them. Germline lookup yields CDR1 MNHEY and CDR2 SMNVEV (reference sequence). This CDR3 has 13 amino acids. The CDR3 DNA follows: TGTGCCTCCTCAATCGGCCCCAATCAGCCCCAGCATTTT. It is translated as CASSIGPNQPQHF.

The chain links TRBV6-1 to TRBJ1-6, with no clear D. The CDR3 totals 15 residues. The germline V gene has CDR1 MNHNS and CDR2 SASEGT. The ends were cut back, 6 bases at V and 0 bases at J, with 9 bases in the middle. CDR3 nucleotides: TGTGCCAGCAGAACGGAGGTCTCCTATAATTCACCCCTCCACTTT. It codes for CASRTEVSYNSPLHF.

This clonotype appeared many times. The chain joins TRBV28 to TRBJ2-4, with 13 bases that match TRBD2. The length of the CDR3 is 18 residues. V was pared by 6 bases and J by 0 bases, with 8 bases of the junction left unmatched. The germline V gene has CDR1 MDHEN and CDR2 SYDVKM. For the CDR3, the DNA is TGTGCCAGCAGCCCTGGACTAGCGGGAGAACTAGCCAAAAACATTCAGTACTTC. Protein sequence: CASSPGLAGELAKNIQYF.

Ten or more counts support this clonotype. The chain is built from TRBV3-1 and TRBJ2-3, with no clear D. Per germline, CDR1 LGHDT and CDR2 YNNKEL (reference sequence). CDR3 length: 19 residues. Trimming took 2 bases from V and 0 from J, leaving 21 bases between them. The CDR3 spells CASSQQPLLVGASTDTQYF. CDR3 DNA sequence: TGTGCCAGCAGCCAACAACCCCTTCTCGTCGGAGCGAGCACAGATACGCAGTATTTT.

There are many counts of this clonotype. V usage is TRBV2 and J usage is TRBJ1-5, with TRBD1 identical over 11 bases. The J segment lost 6 bases and the V segment lost 6 bases, leaving 1 base of the junction unmatched. CDR3 length: 13 amino acids. From germline, CDR1 is SNHLY and CDR2 FYNNEI. This CDR3 reads CASRGTGGQPQHF. CDR3 bases: TGTGCCAGCAGAGGGACAGGGGGTCAGCCCCAGCATTTT.

This clonotype was recorded at least ten times. V usage is TRBV15 and J usage is TRBJ1-5, with TRBD1 matching over 11 bases. Trimming cost V 3 bases and J 4 bases; bases outside gene matches: 2. The CDR3 is made up of 15 amino acids. CDR1 and CDR2 from the germline V gene are LNHNV and YYDKDF (reference sequence). In nucleotides, the CDR3 is TGTGCCACCAGCAGGGACAGGGGGCCGAATCAGCCCCAGCATTTT. This sequence encodes CATSRDRGPNQPQHF.

This clonotype has a count of ten or more. The V call is TRBV18, the J call TRBJ1-1, with D possibly being TRBD1 (6 bases). V was clipped by 3 bases and J by 1 base, with 9 bases between them. Germline V gene sequence: CDR1 KGHSH, CDR2 LQKENI. This CDR3 is built from 14 residues. Here the CDR3 reads CASSPQTGNTEAFF. CDR3 DNA sequence: TGTGCCAGCTCACCGCAGACAGGGAACACTGAAGCTTTCTTT. Complete variable domain (other parts from reference TRBV18 and TRBJ1-1): NAGVMQNPRHLVRRRGQEARLRCSPMKGHSHVYWYRQLPEEGLKFMVYLQKENIIDESGMPKERFSAEFPKEGPSILRIQQVVRGDSAAYFCASSPQTGNTEAFFGQGTRLTVV.

The chain combines TRBV12-3 or TRBV12-4 with TRBJ2-7; 12 nucleotides match TRBD2. This CDR3 contains 16 residues. V dropped 4 bases and J dropped 1; count of bases not matched to a gene: 5. CDR3 coding DNA: TGTGCCAGCAGTTGGGGGACTAGCGGGTTTTCCTACGAGCAGTACTTC. The encoded protein is CASSWGTSGFSYEQYF.

V is TRBV19 and J is TRBJ2-2, with D unresolved. CDR3 length: 15 residues. V gave up 4 bases and J gave up 3 bases, with 12 bases separating them. Germline V CDR1 and CDR2: LNHDA, SQIVND (reference sequence). This CDR3 is CASSTRQGYTGELFF. CDR3 sequence (DNA): TGTGCCAGTAGTACCCGACAAGGATACACCGGGGAGCTGTTTTTT. The whole variable domain, remainder taken from reference TRBV19 and TRBJ2-2, is DGGITQSPKYLFRKEGQNVTLSCEQNLNHDAMYWYRQDPGQGLRLIYYSQIVNDFQKGDIAEGYSVSREKKESFPLTVTSAQKNPTAFYLCASSTRQGYTGELFFGEGSRLTVL.

This clonotype was recorded at least ten times. J is TRBJ2-3 and V is TRBV2; TRBD1 is a possible D gene (6 bases). The CDR3 totals 11 residues. The V end lost 5 bases, the J end lost 6 bases, and 6 bases lay between the germline ends. Germline assignment: CDR1 SNHLY and CDR2 FYNNEI. Written as DNA, the CDR3 is TGTGCCAGCAGTCAGGGGGATACGCAGTATTTT. The encoded protein is CASSQGDTQYF.

This clonotype was observed a few times. The gene calls are TRBV4-1 and TRBJ2-1, with 15 nucleotides matching TRBD2. CDR3 size: 19 residues. V shed 3 bases, J shed 7 bases, and the junction held 13 bases outside the gene matches. Germline-derived CDR1 and CDR2 are MGHRA and YSYEKL. The DNA for the CDR3 is TGCGCCAGCAGCCATCCCCGGACTAGCGGGAGGGCTGGTCGGAATGAGCAGTTCTTC. It translates to CASSHPRTSGRAGRNEQFF.

This clonotype was seen at least ten times. The chain carries TRBV27 and TRBJ1-4; perhaps TRBD1 as D (5 bases). Germline V gene data show CDR1 as MNHEY and CDR2 as SMNVEV (reference sequence). Trimming left V 7 bases short and J 0 bases short, with 18 bases between. This CDR3 is built from 17 residues. CDR3 coding DNA: TGTGCCAGCACCCTGACGGGGGGTCCTTCAACTAATGAAAAACTGTTTTTT. This translates into CASTLTGGPSTNEKLFF.

The sample holds many counts of this clonotype. The chain employs TRBV10-3 and TRBJ1-2; D is ambiguous. V lost 7 bases to trimming and J lost 4 bases, with 7 bases between them. The germline CDR1 and CDR2 sequences are ENHRY and SYGVKD. The CDR3 is 11 residues long. CDR3 bases: TGTGCCATCAAGGACCGCTATGGCTACACCTTC. This sequence encodes CAIKDRYGYTF.

J is TRBJ2-7 and V is TRBV27; a weak D match, TRBD2 (5 bases). The germline CDR1 and CDR2 sequences are MNHEY and SMNVEV (reference sequence). This CDR3 has 14 residues. V was cut by 5 bases and J by 7 bases, with 18 bases left in between. CDR3 DNA: TGTGCCAGCAGTCCGACTCTGCTAGCATGGGAGCAGTACTTC. It encodes CASSPTLLAWEQYF.

Remarks on this clonotype: This may stem from a read error, because a much larger clone lies one nucleotide away. CDR3 amino acids: CRAPTALGLEQFF. In DNA, the CDR3 is TGCAGAGCTCCTACAGCCCTAGGACTTGAGCAGTTCTTC. The V gene is TRBV20-1, the J gene TRBJ2-1, with D possibly matching TRBD2 (5 bases). The CDR3 is 13 amino acids. Germline V gene data show CDR1 as DFQATT and CDR2 as SNEGSKA (reference sequence).

The rearrangement links TRBV11-2 to TRBJ2-3, with 11 bases fitting TRBD2. Germline loops: CDR1 SGHAT, CDR2 FQNNGV. J was trimmed by 4 bases and V by 5 bases; bases with no gene match: 8. This CDR3 is built from 16 residues. CDR3 nucleotides: TGTGCCAGCAGCCAGGGACTAGCGGAGGCCGCAGATACGCAGTATTTT. This encodes CASSQGLAEAADTQYF.